This passage covers 27 T cell receptor beta chains from one sample sequenced in a study of T cell changes during pregnancy in multiple sclerosis (dated by TCRdb to about 2019). Libraries were constructed by the immunoSEQ multiplex PCR assay. In its TCRdb copy, this immuneACCESS table keeps in-frame sequences only and misses some clones. Where compared with another copy, unresolved V genes explain less than half of these, and the others have no known cause. The sample contains around 100,000 clones, approximately 90% of them found a single time. Over 1.5% of the sample is taken by the ten largest. Specimen: peripheral blood, collected in the third trimester of pregnancy. Every receptor here comes from a female donor with multiple sclerosis, enrolled in a pregnancy study.

V is TRBV19 and J is TRBJ1-4; 7 bases are shared with TRBD1. V dropped 5 bases and J dropped 8; count of bases not matched to a gene: 11. Germline V gives CDR1 LNHDA, CDR2 SQIVND (reference sequence). The CDR3 consists of 15 residues. This chain's CDR3 is CASSPAPGGGEKLFF. DNA of the CDR3: TGTGCCAGTAGTCCCGCCCCAGGGGGTGGCGAAAAACTGTTTTTT. The full variable domain, rest sourced from reference TRBV19 and TRBJ1-4, is DGGITQSPKYLFRKEGQNVTLSCEQNLNHDAMYWYRQDPGQGLRLIYYSQIVNDFQKGDIAEGYSVSREKKESFPLTVTSAQKNPTAFYLCASSPAPGGGEKLFFGSGTQLSVL.

The rearrangement joins TRBV7-3 to TRBJ2-7; perhaps TRBD2 as D (6 bases). Germline V gene data show CDR1 as SGHTA and CDR2 as FQGTGA. The length of the CDR3 is 14 residues. The V gene lost 5 bases and the J gene lost 6 bases, with 17 bases spanning the gap. CDR3 DNA: TGTGCCAGCAGCCAAAACGAGGAGGGATCCGAGCAGTACTTC. Protein product: CASSQNEEGSEQYF.

This clone was counted once. The chain links TRBV28 to TRBJ2-2; D possibly corresponds to TRBD2 (6 bases). Germline CDR1 is MDHEN and CDR2 is SYDVKM. This CDR3 spans 15 amino acids. The ends were cut back, 7 bases at V and 0 bases at J, with 12 bases in the middle. The CDR3 coding sequence is TGTGCCAGCATTTCCGGCGGGGCGAACACCGGGGAGCTGTTTTTT. Its translation: CASISGGANTGELFF.

This clone was observed once. The V and J genes are TRBV18 and TRBJ2-7, with D perhaps TRBD1 (6 bases). This CDR3 comprises 14 residues. The V gene lost 3 bases and the J gene lost 1 base, with 10 bases spanning the gap. Germline values: CDR1 KGHSH, CDR2 LQKENI. The CDR3 nucleotides are TGTGCCAGCTCACCGGGGGACACATCCTACGAGCAGTACTTC. As protein: CASSPGDTSYEQYF.

The genes are TRBV19 and TRBJ2-3; 7 bases are shared with TRBD1. CDR3 size: 14 residues. The V segment lost 11 bases and the J segment 4 bases; nucleotides outside the gene matches: 12. Germline CDR1 reads LNHDA; CDR2 reads SQIVND (reference sequence). CDR3 region: CAAKGQGDADTQYF. The DNA of the CDR3 is TGTGCCGCCAAGGGGCAGGGGGATGCAGATACGCAGTATTTT.

The chain joins TRBV6-5 to TRBJ2-7, with D tentatively TRBD1 (5 bases). V gave up 6 bases and J gave up 3 bases, with 12 bases separating them. Germline CDR1 MNHEY, CDR2 SVGAGI. The CDR3 length is 13 residues. CDR3: CASRRREFYEQYF. CDR3 bases: TGTGCCAGCAGACGCAGGGAATTCTACGAGCAGTACTTC.

The genes are TRBV6-1 and TRBJ1-1, with TRBD1 identical over 8 bases. Germline V gene lookup returns CDR1 MNHNS and CDR2 SASEGT. This CDR3 is 13 amino acids long. V was pared by 6 bases and J by 5 bases, with 5 bases of the junction left unmatched. DNA of the CDR3: TGTGCCAGCAGGACAGGGGTAGAGACTGAAGCTTTCTTT. Translated, it gives CASRTGVETEAFF.

This chain links TRBV29-1 with TRBJ2-5, with a weak D call TRBD1 (5 bases). The CDR3 consists of 14 residues. The germline CDR1 and CDR2 sequences are SQVTM and ANQGSEA. Trimming removed 0 bases from V and 5 bases from J, with 13 bases in between. CDR3 loop: CSVEDHPGWETQYF. Written as DNA, the CDR3 is TGCAGCGTTGAAGATCATCCAGGGTGGGAGACCCAGTACTTC.

The chain uses TRBV6-1 and TRBJ1-2; D may be TRBD1 (5 bases). CDR3 length: 14 residues. The germline V and J ends were trimmed by 2 bases and 4 bases, with 11 bases remaining between them. Germline CDR1 and CDR2: MNHNS and SASEGT. The CDR3 protein is CASSEFGGTYGYTF. CDR3 bases: TGTGCCAGCAGTGAATTTGGGGGGACCTATGGCTACACCTTC.

The gene calls are TRBV19 and TRBJ2-5; the D gene is possibly TRBD2 (5 bases). The CDR3 loop spans 15 amino acids. V was shortened by 7 bases and J by 2 bases, with 17 bases between the two germline ends. Germline V lookup: CDR1 LNHDA, CDR2 SQIVND (reference sequence). The CDR3 sequence is CASTPRGAQQETQYF. Written as DNA, the CDR3 is TGTGCCAGTACCCCCCGGGGAGCGCAGCAAGAGACCCAGTACTTC.

V usage is TRBV6-1 and J usage is TRBJ2-7; tentatively, D is TRBD2 (5 bases). The CDR3 has 15 amino acids. CDR1 is MNHNS, CDR2 SASEGT, per germline. V was trimmed by 1 base and J by 4 bases, leaving 14 bases between them. CDR3 amino acids: CASSEVRRQSYEQYF. The CDR3 DNA is TGTGCCAGCAGTGAAGTCAGGAGGCAGAGTTACGAGCAGTACTTC.

The genes are TRBV5-1 and TRBJ2-7, with D tentatively TRBD1 (5 bases). Trimming removed 1 base at V and 5 bases at J, with 19 bases between. Germline V gene lookup returns CDR1 SGHRS and CDR2 YFSETQ. This CDR3 spans 16 amino acids. The DNA of the CDR3 is TGCGCCAGCAGCTTGCCCCCTTTGTCAGGGAATCACGAGCAGTACTTC. It yields the protein CASSLPPLSGNHEQYF.

The CDR3 DNA reads TGTGCCAGCAGCCCCGGACAGGGACTGAACCATGAGCAGTTCTTC. It is translated as CASSPGQGLNHEQFF. The chain combines TRBV9 with TRBJ2-1; TRBD1 agrees at 8 bases. CDR3 length: 15 amino acids. The germline V gene has CDR1 SGDLS and CDR2 YYNGEE. The V segment lost 4 bases and the J segment 8 bases; nucleotides outside the gene matches: 11. The variable domain in full, with the rest retrieved from reference TRBV9 and TRBJ2-1, is DSGVTQTPKHLITATGQRVTLRCSPRSGDLSVYWYQQSLDQGLQFLIQYYNGEERAKGNILERFSAQQFPDLHSELNLSSLELGDSALYFCASSPGQGLNHEQFFGPGTRLTVL.

The genes are TRBV10-3 and TRBJ1-5; TRBD1 is a possible D gene (5 bases). V lost 4 bases and J lost 6, with 7 bases in between. Germline V gives CDR1 ENHRY, CDR2 SYGVKD. The CDR3 is made up of 12 amino acids. CDR3 region: CAISAGGQPQHF. CDR3 nucleotides: TGTGCCATCAGTGCCGGGGGTCAGCCCCAGCATTTT.

This chain joins TRBV11-2 and TRBJ2-1; 9 bases are a match to TRBD1. This CDR3 is built from 14 residues. Germline V gene data show CDR1 as SGHAT and CDR2 as FQNNGV. Germline trimming cut 5 bases from V and 10 bases from J; bases unmatched to any gene: 9. The DNA of the CDR3 is TGTGCCAGCAGCCTCCTTATCGGACAGGGGGAGCAGTTCTTC. Translated: CASSLLIGQGEQFF.

V is TRBV6-6 and J is TRBJ1-2; D possibly corresponds to TRBD1 (5 bases). The V gene lost 2 bases and the J gene lost 8 bases, with 12 bases spanning the gap. The CDR3 totals 13 residues. Germline V CDR1 and CDR2: MNHNY, SVGAGI (reference sequence). CDR3 region: CASSYLAGEGYTF. The CDR3 nucleotides read TGTGCCAGCAGTTACCTAGCGGGGGAAGGCTACACCTTC.

The V call is TRBV7-3, the J call TRBJ2-1; D perhaps matches TRBD2 (5 bases). The germline gives CDR1 SGHTA, CDR2 FQGTGA. V shed 3 bases and J shed 5 bases, with 8 bases lying between them. The CDR3 sequence is 13 residues long. The CDR3 here is CASSLAGNNEQFF. The CDR3 DNA is TGTGCCAGCAGCTTGGCCGGGAACAATGAGCAGTTCTTC.

The rearrangement links TRBV7-9 to TRBJ2-1; TRBD2 matches 10 bases. The CDR3 spans 18 residues. Germline CDR1 SEHNR, CDR2 FQNEAQ (reference sequence). Trimming at V came to 1 base and at J to 7 bases, leaving 13 bases not matched to a gene. CDR3 amino acids: CASSLGSKSSGSTNEQFF. The CDR3 DNA is TGTGCCAGCAGCTTAGGATCCAAGTCTAGCGGGAGTACAAATGAGCAGTTCTTC.

The J gene is TRBJ2-7, the V gene TRBV5-8, with TRBD2 identical over 12 bases. The CDR3 length is 15 residues. CDR1 and CDR2 (germline): SGHTS, YDEGEE. Unmatched junction bases numbered 9, after V lost 4 bases and J lost 7 bases. The DNA of the CDR3 is TGTGCCAGCAGCCTCAGACTAGCGGGAGTATTGGAGCAGTACTTC. Residues: CASSLRLAGVLEQYF.

The rearrangement joins TRBV30 to TRBJ1-1; D uncertain. V was clipped by 4 bases and J by 0 bases, with 6 bases between them. From germline, CDR1 is GTSNPN and CDR2 SVGIG (reference sequence). CDR3 size: 12 residues. The CDR3, as DNA: TGTGCCTGGACAGGCCTGAACACTGAAGCTTTCTTT. It codes for CAWTGLNTEAFF.

CDR3 sequence: CASSLGGTGRNYGYTF. Written as DNA, the CDR3 is TGTGCCAGCAGCTTAGGGGGGACAGGTCGAAACTATGGCTACACCTTC. The V and J genes are TRBV7-2 and TRBJ1-2; 8 bases align to TRBD1. The junction had 6 bases not matched to a gene; V was cut back by 1 base and J by 2 bases. CDR1 is SGHTA and CDR2 is FQGNSA in the germline V gene. The CDR3 totals 16 residues.

This clone was counted only a few times. The genes are TRBV30 and TRBJ1-1; 7 nucleotides align to TRBD1. Germline V gene lookup returns CDR1 GTSNPN and CDR2 SVGIG (reference sequence). CDR3 size: 13 residues. The trim removed 3 bases at V and 0 bases at J, leaving 1 base unmatched. The CDR3 loop is CAWRGQLNTEAFF. The CDR3 nucleotides are TGTGCCTGGAGGGGACAGCTGAACACTGAAGCTTTCTTT.

This chain links TRBV6-5 with TRBJ1-5, with D possibly TRBD1 on 5 matching bases. CDR1 is MNHEY, CDR2 SVGAGI, per germline. The CDR3 is 14 residues long. Between the trimmed V and J ends, which lost 6 bases and 7 bases, there was a span of 16 bases. The CDR3 protein is CASSASGIGQPQHF. In nucleotides, the CDR3 is TGTGCCAGCAGCGCCTCAGGGATCGGGCAGCCCCAGCATTTT.

In nucleotides, the CDR3 is TGTGCCAGCAGCGCCGGTGAGACCCAGTACTTC. Amino acids: CASSAGETQYF. The chain employs TRBV9 and TRBJ2-5; D remains unclear. Trimming removed 3 bases at V and 5 bases at J, with 5 bases between. Germline CDR1 and CDR2: SGDLS and YYNGEE. The CDR3 covers 11 residues.

This chain joins TRBV5-1 and TRBJ2-2; no reliable D call. The CDR3 sequence is 17 residues long. The germline V and J ends were trimmed by 4 bases and 6 bases, with 22 bases remaining between them. The V gene's germline CDR1 is SGHRS and CDR2 YFSETQ. CDR3 residues: CASSPRLTGPTPGELFF. The CDR3 DNA reads TGCGCCAGCAGCCCACGGCTAACGGGTCCTACCCCCGGGGAGCTGTTTTTT.

The rearrangement links TRBV6-1 to TRBJ2-7, with TRBD2 identical over 11 bases. The V and J ends lost 2 bases and 2 bases, in that order; junction bases with no gene match: 17. Germline lookup yields CDR1 MNHNS and CDR2 SASEGT. The CDR3 loop spans 20 amino acids. The CDR3 here is CASSETLSTSGSSFPYEQYF. The DNA for the CDR3 is TGTGCCAGCAGTGAAACCCTAAGCACTAGCGGGAGTAGTTTCCCCTACGAGCAGTACTTC.

This rearrangement joins TRBV5-4 to TRBJ1-2; D may be TRBD1 (6 bases). Trimming took off 3 bases at V and 7 bases at J, with 13 bases between the two ends. Germline V CDR1 and CDR2: SGHNT, YYREEE (reference sequence). CDR3 length equals 13 residues. CDR3 nucleotide sequence: TGTGCCAGCAGCTCACAGGGAGGGGGTGGCTACACCTTC. Its protein product is CASSSQGGGGYTF.